This section outlines one T cell receptor (beta chain) sequence together with its context. Its antigen is still unknown. The sample holds no much larger clone one base away, and base qualities are not on file. These data originate in a study of cytomegalovirus exposure and HLA in healthy donors (TCRdb year 2017). Turning to the overall study: The approximately 710 repertoires of the first cohort and the approximately 130 validation repertoires were produced on the same platform, according to a later analysis. Along with the approximately 650-subject first cohort, a separate validation cohort of approximately 110 different subjects was used. To predict cytomegalovirus infection status, the study combined high-throughput TCR immunosequencing, statistical association of individual TCRs with disease status, and machine learning. The study aimed to test whether cataloging public T cell receptors could reveal signatures of past pathogen exposure. Study-level results and caveats: In a later analysis, TCRs clustered in the first cohort were found to also tend to co-occur in the roughly 130 validation repertoires, with approximately 93% of cluster scores above 0. In the study, some 180 TCR beta chains were listed as associated with cytomegalovirus. The authors suggested that the approach could potentially be extended to other disease states and immunological phenotypes. The classifier was reported to diagnose cytomegalovirus status with high specificity and sensitivity in both the original cohort and the validation cohort. A later analysis had no HLA typing for the validation cohort, so co-occurrence there was scored across all 110 or so repertoires. A few of the identified cytomegalovirus-associated TCR beta chains were confirmed in vitro to be specific for cytomegalovirus antigens. Most TCR sequences were observed very rarely across donors, whereas some public TCRs were present in many individuals.

Reading from cysteine to phenylalanine, the CDR3 counts 13 amino acids. Of all the DNA, just the CDR3 is kept, 39 bases in frame from base 1. Sequences PRHDT (CDR1) and FYEKMQ (CDR2) are obtained from the germline V gene (reference sequence). Trimming costs V 5 bases and J 3 bases, and their ends lie 11 bases apart. To prepare the library, the immunoSEQ multiplex PCR assay was applied. The study's own analysis went as follows. A statistical classification framework was built to diagnose cytomegalovirus status from the catalog of TCR beta chain sequences. TCRdb's version of the immuneACCESS table is confined to in-frame rearrangements and falls short of the full clone set. An unresolved V gene accounts for under half of the shortfall where checked; the remainder is of unknown origin. The V and J calls and clone size are taken from that table; D and trimming were inferred from the DNA. The sample table lists about 180,000 clones, around nine tenths of them with a count of one. Less than 3% of the sample comes from the top ten.

The donors belonged to the validation cohort of under 150 subjects, which was separate from the approximately 700-subject first cohort. The sample was PBMCs. The rearranged chain carries TRBV13 and TRBJ2-7, with TRBD1 perhaps the D gene, on 5 matching bases. The TCR sequence derives from a young man in good health and CMV-seropositive. The CDR3 here reads CASSPRAGYEQYF. Read as DNA, the sequence is TGTGCCAGCAGCCCCAGGGCAGGCTACGAGCAGTACTTC.